The 15 T cell receptor beta chains below come from one sample, sequenced in a study of blood T cells in healthy people across ages. The authors ran a second PCR of about 7 to 12 cycles using a sample-barcoded 5' primer and a J-beta primer mix. TCRdb processed the 5' RACE reads anew with MiXCR; each CDR3 protein has one entry. The top ten clones hold around 30% of a sample with approximately 320,000 distinct CDR3 sequences, 25% to 30% of them seen once. Sequencing used blood. The receptors come from a woman aged 70-85 years in good health.

The genes are TRBV18 and TRBJ2-1, with 7 bases that match TRBD1. J lost 5 bases, V lost 7 bases, and 11 bases had no gene match. Germline V lookup: CDR1 KGHSH, CDR2 LQKENI. This CDR3 has 15 residues. CDR3 amino acids: CASLQLQGSDNEQFF. CDR3 nucleotides: TGTGCCAGCTTGCAGCTACAGGGGTCCGACAATGAGCAGTTCTTC.

This clonotype appeared a single time. The V call is TRBV5-1, the J call TRBJ1-1, with 7 bases lining up with TRBD1. CDR3 length equals 16 residues. With 6 bases clipped from V and 0 bases from J, the junction kept 11 bases outside the gene matches. Germline V lookup: CDR1 SGHRS, CDR2 YFSETQ. This chain's CDR3 is CASKLLQGGVNTEAFF. The CDR3 DNA follows: TGCGCCAGCAAACTCCTGCAGGGGGGAGTGAACACTGAAGCTTTCTTT.

The CDR3 DNA reads TGTGCCAGCAAAACCCGCAGCAATGAGCAGTTCTTC. Translated: CASKTRSNEQFF. The chain joins TRBV7-9 to TRBJ2-1; D unresolved. Germline V gene data show CDR1 as SEHNR and CDR2 as FQNEAQ (reference sequence). This CDR3 contains 12 residues. V was shortened by 7 bases and J by 6 bases, with 10 bases between the two germline ends.

This clonotype was observed a few times. Relative to the germline gene, one junction end is altered; a read error may explain this. The chain couples TRBV20-1 to TRBJ2-5; 7 bases match TRBD1. CDR3 size: 15 residues. Per germline, CDR1 DFQATT and CDR2 SNEGSKA (reference sequence). Written as DNA, the CDR3 is TGCAGTGCTATATCAAGGGGGCGATTCGGAGAGGCCCAGTACTTC. Residues: CSAISRGRFGEAQYF.

The gene calls are TRBV28 and TRBJ1-4; D is perhaps TRBD1 (5 bases). V was clipped by 5 bases and J by 3 bases, with 19 bases between them. From germline, CDR1 is MDHEN and CDR2 SYDVKM. The CDR3 runs to 17 residues. In nucleotides, the CDR3 is TGTGCCAGCAGTCCGAGACCCGGGGGGGTTCCTAATGAAAAACTGTTTTTT. This sequence encodes CASSPRPGGVPNEKLFF. The variable domain in full, with the rest retrieved from reference TRBV28 and TRBJ1-4, is DVKVTQSSRYLVKRTGEKVFLECVQDMDHENMFWYRQDPGLGLRLIYFSYDVKMKEKGDIPEGYSVSREKKERFSLILESASTNQTSMYLCASSPRPGGVPNEKLFFGSGTQLSVL.

This clonotype has a handful of counts. The CDR3: CASSVEGGPGNEQFF. CDR3 bases: TGTGCCAGCAGCGTAGAGGGAGGGCCAGGGAATGAGCAGTTCTTC. J is TRBJ2-5 and V is TRBV9; 7 nucleotides agree with TRBD2. The last part of the DNA fits TRBJ2-1 better; the J call may be wrong. Germline V CDR1 and CDR2: SGDLS, YYNGEE. The CDR3 sequence is 15 residues long.

This clonotype was counted between two and nine times. V usage is TRBV20-1 and J usage is TRBJ2-2; D tentatively fits TRBD1 or TRBD2 (7 bases each). V was clipped by 3 bases and J by 4 bases, with 18 bases between them. Germline V lookup: CDR1 DFQATT, CDR2 SNEGSKA (reference sequence). CDR3 length equals 16 residues. The CDR3, as DNA: TGCAGTGCTAGTAACAGGGGAGGGTCGGTCACCGGGGAGCTGTTTTTT. Translated: CSASNRGGSVTGELFF.

The rearrangement uses TRBV6-2 or TRBV6-3 and TRBJ2-1, with D perhaps TRBD2 (6 bases). Looked up from germline, CDR1 is MNHEY and CDR2 is SVGEGT. The V end was cut by 3 bases, the J end by 6 bases, with 12 bases between. The CDR3 is 14 amino acids. The CDR3 sequence: CASSYEGLINEQFF. CDR3 coding DNA: TGTGCCAGCAGTTATGAGGGACTCATCAATGAGCAGTTCTTC.

CDR3 DNA: TGTGCCAGCAGCTCTGCCCGGGGGGGCTATGGCTACACCTTC. Translating it yields CASSSARGGYGYTF. The chain carries TRBV12-3 or TRBV12-4 and TRBJ1-2, with a possible D match to TRBD1 (5 bases). This CDR3 comprises 14 residues. V was trimmed by 6 bases and J by 4 bases, leaving 15 bases between them.

This chain connects TRBV29-1 to TRBJ2-1, with D perhaps TRBD2 (5 bases). V was shortened by 0 bases and J by 6 bases, with 9 bases between the two germline ends. Looked up from germline, CDR1 is SQVTM and CDR2 is ANQGSEA. The CDR3 has 13 amino acids. The CDR3 DNA follows: TGCAGCGTTGAAGAGGCCAGCGGCAATGAGCAGTTCTTC. Encoded protein: CSVEEASGNEQFF.

This clonotype was seen at least ten times. The rearrangement links TRBV7-2 to TRBJ1-4; TRBD1 agrees at 8 bases. Per germline, CDR1 SGHTA and CDR2 FQGNSA. The junction had 4 bases not matched to a gene; V was cut back by 5 bases and J by 8 bases. The CDR3 runs 13 residues. The CDR3 reads CASSPRTGEKLFF. The CDR3 region has the DNA TGTGCCAGCAGCCCACGGACAGGGGAAAAACTGTTTTTT.

The V gene is TRBV2, the J gene TRBJ1-5; TRBD1 aligns across 11 bases. V trimming: 3 bases; J trimming: 5 bases; junction bases outside the gene matches: 3. Germline V gene lookup returns CDR1 SNHLY and CDR2 FYNNEI. This CDR3 spans 15 amino acids. In DNA, the CDR3 is TGTGCCAGCAGTGATGGGGGACAGGGGGATCAGCCCCAGCATTTT. Protein: CASSDGGQGDQPQHF.

On this clonotype: A read error may be the cause here, since a much bigger clone is one base away. The genes are TRBV2 and TRBJ1-2; no definite D call. Germline V CDR1 and CDR2: SNHLY, FYNNEI. The CDR3 sequence is 13 residues long. CDR3: CVSIRMENYGYTF. For the CDR3, the DNA is TGTGTCAGCATTCGGATGGAAAACTATGGCTACACCTTC.

This clonotype has just a few counts. J is TRBJ1-1 and V is TRBV7-2; TRBD1 is a possible D gene (6 bases). Germline values: CDR1 SGHTA, CDR2 FQGNSA. The CDR3 runs to 15 residues. V shed 3 bases and J shed 2 bases, with 13 bases lying between them. This CDR3 is CASSLAQGHNTEAFF. In DNA, the CDR3 is TGTGCCAGCAGCTTGGCACAGGGCCACAACACTGAAGCTTTCTTT.

This chain links TRBV10-3 with TRBJ2-6; D remains unclear. V was shortened by 6 bases and J by 3 bases, with 24 bases between the two germline ends. Germline V gene sequence: CDR1 ENHRY, CDR2 SYGVKD. The CDR3 sequence is 19 residues long. In nucleotides, the CDR3 is TGTGCCATCAGACCGGGCCCCACTAACCCCCATCTTGGGGCCAACGTCCTGACTTTC. Translation gives CAIRPGPTNPHLGANVLTF.